The rows below give T cell receptor beta chains drawn from one sample of a study of cytomegalovirus exposure and HLA in healthy donors. Method: immunoSEQ multiplex PCR; TCRdb's copy keeps in-frame clones and lacks some. The sample yields some 150,000 clones, about 78% seen once. The specimen sequenced was PBMCs. The receptors were gathered from a man in his late teens or twenties in good health and CMV-seronegative. Each CDR3 is given with its conserved first and last residue. The D gene is left open where the match is weak. Rows may omit the clone size; those that give it use once, few, many or a size class.

clone_size j_call d_call v_call cdr3_nt cdr3_aa
. TRBJ2-7 TRBD1 TRBV11-3 TGTGCCAGCAGCTCTTGGACAGGGGTCTACGAGCAGTACTTC CASSSWTGVYEQYF
once TRBJ1-6 TRBD1 TRBV6-6 TGTGCCAGCAGTGGGGGACAGGGCTCTTTGGCCCTCCACTTT CASSGGQGSLALHF
. TRBJ2-1 . TRBV19 TGTGCCAGTAGTATTGGGGGGAGCGGTGAGCAGTTCTTC CASSIGGSGEQFF
. TRBJ2-1 . TRBV11-2 TGTGCCAGCAGCCCTCACATGTCCCCTTACAATGAGCAGTTCTTC CASSPHMSPYNEQFF
once TRBJ1-2 TRBD1 TRBV11-2 TGTGCCAGCAGTCCGGACAGGGCGGGCGGCTACACCTTC CASSPDRAGGYTF
. TRBJ2-7 TRBD2 TRBV4-1 TGCGCCAGCAGCCACCGTACGAGCGGGGGCTACGAGCAGTACTTC CASSHRTSGGYEQYF
few TRBJ1-2 . TRBV2 TGTGCCAGCAGTGAAAGGGGGAGAGCGGCAGCCAACTATGGCTACACCTTC CASSERGRAAANYGYTF
. TRBJ1-2 . TRBV6-5 TGTGCCAGCAGTTCACGATACAGGGTGGGTCAAGGTGGCTACACCTTC CASSSRYRVGQGGYTF
. TRBJ2-1 . TRBV30 TGTGCCTGGAGGGGCGGGGCCCTTATGGGTGAGCAGTTCTTC CAWRGGALMGEQFF
. TRBJ2-5 TRBD1 TRBV2 TGTGCCAGCACCCGGGACAGGGCTGGGGGGGAGACCCAGTACTTC CASTRDRAGGETQYF
. TRBJ1-1 TRBD1 TRBV6-5 TGTGCCAGCAGTTACGGGACAGGGGTGGATGAAGCTTTCTTT CASSYGTGVDEAFF
once TRBJ2-7 . TRBV5-1 TGCGCCAGCAGCCAGGACAGTTCCTACGAGCAGTACTTC CASSQDSSYEQYF
few TRBJ2-7 TRBD1 TRBV6-6 TGTGCCAGCAGTTACGGGGACAGCAACTACGAGCAGTACTTC CASSYGDSNYEQYF
. TRBJ2-2 TRBD2 TRBV27 TGTGCCAGCAGTCCGCAACCAGCGGGAACCGGGGAGCTGTTTTTT CASSPQPAGTGELFF
. TRBJ2-2 TRBD1 TRBV30 TGTGCCTGGAGTGCTACAGGGGTTTGGACCGGGGAGCTGTTTTTT CAWSATGVWTGELFF
many TRBJ1-1 TRBD1 TRBV29-1 TGCAGCGTGATAAGGACAGGGGGCACTGAAGCTTTCTTT CSVIRTGGTEAFF